The present entry profiles one T cell receptor (beta chain) with its context. Its cognate antigen is unknown. Profiling relied on immunoSEQ multiplex PCR, and the TCRdb table lists in-frame clones only, not all of them. The profile shows under 50,000 clones, more than 80% of them singletons. Thawed PBMCs were FACS-sorted into unstimulated CD4+CD25+CD127- regulatory T cells, CD4+CD25- non-regulatory cells, CD4 and CD8 cells. This sample stems from a study of Tregs in tolerant kidney transplant recipients. Study-level findings and limits: Activated donor B cell expansion appeared to reveal the most relevant donor-specific TCRbeta repertoire. Findings come from small patient numbers and require larger validation.

The CDR3 is 15 amino acids. Germline V lookup: CDR1 SEHNR, CDR2 FQNEAQ (reference sequence). The V gene lost 2 bases and the J gene lost 1 base, with 10 bases spanning the gap. The sample taken for sequencing was Tregs from blood. The TCR sequence derives from a human donor in good health. The rearrangement links TRBV7-9 to TRBJ2-3; D is unresolved. The DNA for the CDR3 is TGTGCCAGCAGCTTACACCCCAGAGGCACAGATACGCAGTATTTT. Translated, it gives CASSLHPRGTDTQYF.